This TCR beta chain was identified during a study of cytomegalovirus exposure and HLA in healthy donors. Study results and limitations: Most TCR sequences were uncommon, yet certain public TCRs appeared in many donors. Among TCR beta chains of equal frequency, HLA-associated ones were more clonally expanded in a later analysis.

V lost 2 bases to trimming and J lost 0 bases, with 10 bases between them. CDR1 and CDR2 from the germline V gene are SEHNR and FQNEAQ (reference sequence). The length of the CDR3 is 15 residues. The PCR employed 60 Vbeta primers together with 13 Jbeta primers. Only in-frame clones appear in the TCRdb table, and some are missing; sequencing was by immunoSEQ multiplex PCR. The table lists about 140,000 clones, about 80% of them singletons, with approximately 5.1% in the top ten. Concerning this clone itself: Its antigen is unknown. Other nucleotide sequences from this sample produce the same CDR3.

Source material: PBMCs. The receptor was derived from a male donor in good health and CMV-seronegative. This rearrangement joins TRBV7-9 to TRBJ1-1, with D uncertain. CDR3: CASSLFPEMNTEAFF. The CDR3 region has the DNA TGTGCCAGCAGCTTATTTCCGGAGATGAACACTGAAGCTTTCTTT.